The entry below gives a single T cell receptor (beta chain) sequence along with its context. This entry comes from a study of shared clonotypes between healthy human individuals. In the study overall: The donor group consisted of a couple of women and three men, aged 18 to 49.

Donors were healthy HIV-negative adults without recently reported acute infections or vaccinations. Around 90 million PBMCs supplied genomic DNA for unsorted samples. Genomic DNA of each subset was evenly split across several immunoSEQ plates. Assay used: immunoSEQ multiplex PCR; TCRdb lists only in-frame clones, some missing. The table includes 550,000 to 600,000 clones, 70% to 80% detected once. Per the germline V gene, CDR1 is GTSNPN and CDR2 is SVGIG (reference sequence). With 0 bases clipped from V and 4 bases from J, the junction kept 9 bases outside the gene matches. The CDR3 sequence is 15 residues long.

This clonotype originated in a woman aged 40 to 49 in good health. Some clones in this sample may be carry-over from other donors' samples. The chain carries TRBV30 and TRBJ2-7; 7 bases fit TRBD1. Sequencing used PBMCs. DNA of the CDR3: TGTGCCTGGAGTGTACGGGACAGAATTAGGTACGAGCAGTACTTC. Translation gives CAWSVRDRIRYEQYF.